This entry describes one T cell receptor beta chain. Its antigen is unidentified. The libraries were made with immunoSEQ version 4 in survey mode. Each sample used up to about 1 ug genomic DNA diluted to around 10 ng/uL. Data came from immunoSEQ multiplex PCR; TCRdb stores just in-frame clones and leaves some out. This sample has about 60,000 clones, with 65% to 80% found just once. Losses at the gene ends were 5 bases for V and 1 base for J; bases not matched to a gene: 4. The CDR3 consists of 16 residues. CDR1 LNHDA and CDR2 SQIVND come from the germline V gene (reference sequence). An overlapping HIV-1 Gag peptide pool stimulated these cells at approximately 0.91 ug/peptide/mL. CD40L-negative CD69-negative CD45RO-high memory CD4+ T cells were sorted as populations depleted of antigen-responding cells. Donors had CD4+ T cell counts above 400 cells/uL and were CMV-seropositive. This entry belongs to a study of persistence of HIV-infected CD4 T cells.

The sample in question was CD4+ T cells sorted from PBMCs after 18-hour stimulation, obtained from a patient who received antiretroviral therapy. The sequence was obtained from an adult man with HIV who was CMV-seropositive. The rearrangement uses TRBV19 and TRBJ2-2, with 10 bases matching TRBD2. In nucleotides, the CDR3 is TGTGCCAGTAGTGGCCTAGCGGGGGTGAACACCGGGGAGCTGTTTTTT. The encoded protein is CASSGLAGVNTGELFF.